The rows below give T cell receptor beta chains drawn from one sample of a study of blood T cell repertoires in COVID-19. Clones were sequenced by immunoSEQ multiplex PCR, and TCRdb holds only the in-frame ones, with some missing. The sample includes about 120,000 clones, nearly 90% of them seen just once. Sequenced: peripheral blood. The receptors derive from a woman at least 80 years old with acute or convalescent COVID-19. The CDR3 runs from the conserved cysteine through the conserved F or W. Each record gives: J gene, V gene, D gene, clone size, CDR3 DNA, CDR3 protein. D genes are given only for firm matches. Only part of the rows carry a size: once, few, many, or a class if the clone is expanded.

TRBJ2-7,TRBV19,TRBD2,.,TGTGCCAGTAGTACGACTAGCGGGGGACTCGAGCAGTACTTC,CASSTTSGGLEQYF
TRBJ2-3,TRBV6-2/TRBV6-3,TRBD2,.,TGTGCCAGCAGTTACTTCCGACTAGCGAACACAGATACGCAGTATTTT,CASSYFRLANTDTQYF
TRBJ2-5,TRBV6-2/TRBV6-3,TRBD2,.,TGTGCCAGCAGTTACAATACGGGACTAGCGGGTCAAGAGACCCAGTACTTC,CASSYNTGLAGQETQYF
TRBJ1-4,TRBV21-1,.,once,TGTGCCAGCAAGCGGGCAACTAATGAAAAACTGTTTTTT,CASKRATNEKLFF
TRBJ2-7,TRBV18,TRBD1,.,TGTGCCAGCTCACCAACCGTGGACAGGCCCTACGAGCAGTACTTC,CASSPTVDRPYEQYF
TRBJ2-7,TRBV7-2,.,.,TGTGCCAGCAGCTTCCAGGGGCCTGCCTACGAGCAGTACTTC,CASSFQGPAYEQYF
TRBJ2-7,TRBV4-3,TRBD2,.,TGCGCCAGCAGCCAAGATGAAGCGGGGGACTCCTACGAGCAGTACTTC,CASSQDEAGDSYEQYF
TRBJ2-3,TRBV5-1,.,.,TGCGCCAGCAGCCACGGACAGAGCACAGATACGCAGTATTTT,CASSHGQSTDTQYF
TRBJ1-2,TRBV3-1/TRBV3-2,.,.,TGTGCCAGCAGCCAAAAGGCAGGGGCAAATGGCTACACCTTC,CASSQKAGANGYTF
TRBJ1-5,TRBV28,.,.,TGTGCCAGCAGCTCCCCCTATCAGCCCCAGCATTTT,CASSSPYQPQHF
TRBJ1-2,TRBV20-1,.,.,TGCAGTGCTAGTCGACAGTTTGGCTACACCTTC,CSASRQFGYTF
TRBJ2-2,TRBV6-5,TRBD2,once,TGTGCCAGCAGCGTTAGCGGGAGTTATGTCGGGGAGCTGTTTTTT,CASSVSGSYVGELFF
TRBJ2-7,TRBV5-4,.,.,TGTGCCAGCAGCTCCCGGGACTTTGTCCACGAGCAGTACTTC,CASSSRDFVHEQYF
TRBJ2-7,TRBV2,.,.,TGTGCCAGCAGTGAAGGACAGGTAGAACTCTACGAGCAGTACTTC,CASSEGQVELYEQYF
TRBJ1-4,TRBV19,.,.,TGTGCCAGTAGTATCTGGGGGCGAATGGGTGAAAAACTGTTTTTT,CASSIWGRMGEKLFF
TRBJ1-6,TRBV27,TRBD1,.,TGTGCCAGCAGCTTAGCAGGGGGCGTGGATTCACCCCTCCACTTT,CASSLAGGVDSPLHF
TRBJ2-7,TRBV20-1,.,.,TGCAGTGCTAGAGGAGCCTACGAGCAGTACTTC,CSARGAYEQYF
TRBJ2-1,TRBV10-3,.,.,TGTGCCACGCAGGTCACCCCAGCCTGGGTGGATGAGCAGTTCTTC,CATQVTPAWVDEQFF
TRBJ2-3,TRBV6-4,.,few,TGTGCCAGCGGAACAGGGACAAGCACAGATACGCAGTATTTT,CASGTGTSTDTQYF
TRBJ2-1,TRBV13,TRBD1,.,TGTGCCAGCAGCATGCCGGGACAGGGGACCTACAATGAGCAGTTCTTC,CASSMPGQGTYNEQFF
TRBJ1-2,TRBV6-5,TRBD1,.,TGTGCCAGCACCAAGGCCCCCAGGGGGCATGGCTACACCTTC,CASTKAPRGHGYTF